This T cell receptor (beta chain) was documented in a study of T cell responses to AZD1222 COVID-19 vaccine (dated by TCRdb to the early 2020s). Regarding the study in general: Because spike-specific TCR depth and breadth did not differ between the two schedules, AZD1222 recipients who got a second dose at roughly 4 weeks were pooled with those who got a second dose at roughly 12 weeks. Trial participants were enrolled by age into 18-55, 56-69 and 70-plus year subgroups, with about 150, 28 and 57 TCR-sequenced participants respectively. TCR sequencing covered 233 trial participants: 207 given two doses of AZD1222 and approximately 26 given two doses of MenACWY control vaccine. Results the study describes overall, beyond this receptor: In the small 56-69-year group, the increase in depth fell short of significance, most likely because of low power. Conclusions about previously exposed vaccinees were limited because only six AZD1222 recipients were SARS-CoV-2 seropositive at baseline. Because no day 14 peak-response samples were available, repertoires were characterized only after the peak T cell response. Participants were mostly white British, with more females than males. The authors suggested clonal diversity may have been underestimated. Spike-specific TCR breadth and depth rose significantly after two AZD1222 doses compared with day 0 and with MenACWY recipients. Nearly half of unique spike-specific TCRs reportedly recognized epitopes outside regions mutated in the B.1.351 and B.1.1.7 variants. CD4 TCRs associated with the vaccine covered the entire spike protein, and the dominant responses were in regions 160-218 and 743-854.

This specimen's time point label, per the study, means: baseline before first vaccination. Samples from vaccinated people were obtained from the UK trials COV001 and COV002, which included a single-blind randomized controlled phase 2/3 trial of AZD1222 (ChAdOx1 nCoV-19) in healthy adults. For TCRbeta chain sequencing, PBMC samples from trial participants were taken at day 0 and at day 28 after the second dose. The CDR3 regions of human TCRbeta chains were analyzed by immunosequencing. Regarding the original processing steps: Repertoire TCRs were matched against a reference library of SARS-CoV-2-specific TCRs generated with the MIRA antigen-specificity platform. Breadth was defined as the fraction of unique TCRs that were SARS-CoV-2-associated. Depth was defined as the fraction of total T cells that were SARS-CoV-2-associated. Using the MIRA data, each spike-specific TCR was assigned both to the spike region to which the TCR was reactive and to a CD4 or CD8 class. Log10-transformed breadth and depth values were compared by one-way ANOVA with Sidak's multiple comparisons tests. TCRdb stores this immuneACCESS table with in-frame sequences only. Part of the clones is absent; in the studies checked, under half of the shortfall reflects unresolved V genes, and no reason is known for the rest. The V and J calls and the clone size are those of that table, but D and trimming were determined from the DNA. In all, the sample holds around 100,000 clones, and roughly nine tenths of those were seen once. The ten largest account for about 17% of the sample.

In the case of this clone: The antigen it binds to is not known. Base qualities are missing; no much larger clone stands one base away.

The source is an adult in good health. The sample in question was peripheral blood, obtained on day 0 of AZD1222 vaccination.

This receptor carries the CDR3 CASSSRAGGNSPLHF. The bases are TGTGCCAGCAGCTCCCGGGCCGGTGGGAATTCACCCCTCCACTTT. Recombination linked TRBV9 to TRBJ1-6; the D gene lacks a confident call. CDR1 and CDR2 were assigned from the germline V gene as SGDLS and YYNGEE. From the cysteine up to the phenylalanine, the CDR3 has a length of 15 residues. Only the CDR3 DNA stays, 45 bases, in frame from base 1. The V and J ends are trimmed by 4 bases and 7 bases, leaving 15 bases between them.